This T cell receptor (beta chain) was found in a study of blood T cell repertoires in COVID-19. Original handling: Quantification of nucleated cells was approximated via reference gene primer amplification. TCRdb's copy holds only in-frame clones and misses some; the assay was immunoSEQ multiplex PCR. V and J calls plus clone size are reproduced from that table; the DNA served to infer D and trimming. This table has roughly 380,000 clones, roughly 90% appearing once. The V segment lost 0 bases and the J segment 8 bases; nucleotides outside the gene matches: 9. This CDR3 spans 15 amino acids. Germline CDR1 and CDR2: LNHNV and YYDKDF (reference sequence).

The origin of this receptor is a woman aged 60-75 years with COVID-19, enrolled during active disease. The J gene is TRBJ1-2, the V gene TRBV15, with 7 nucleotides matching TRBD1. Sequenced sample: peripheral blood. This CDR3 is CATSRDLGDSGGYTF. The CDR3 nucleotides are TGTGCCACCAGCAGAGATTTGGGGGACAGTGGGGGCTACACCTTC.